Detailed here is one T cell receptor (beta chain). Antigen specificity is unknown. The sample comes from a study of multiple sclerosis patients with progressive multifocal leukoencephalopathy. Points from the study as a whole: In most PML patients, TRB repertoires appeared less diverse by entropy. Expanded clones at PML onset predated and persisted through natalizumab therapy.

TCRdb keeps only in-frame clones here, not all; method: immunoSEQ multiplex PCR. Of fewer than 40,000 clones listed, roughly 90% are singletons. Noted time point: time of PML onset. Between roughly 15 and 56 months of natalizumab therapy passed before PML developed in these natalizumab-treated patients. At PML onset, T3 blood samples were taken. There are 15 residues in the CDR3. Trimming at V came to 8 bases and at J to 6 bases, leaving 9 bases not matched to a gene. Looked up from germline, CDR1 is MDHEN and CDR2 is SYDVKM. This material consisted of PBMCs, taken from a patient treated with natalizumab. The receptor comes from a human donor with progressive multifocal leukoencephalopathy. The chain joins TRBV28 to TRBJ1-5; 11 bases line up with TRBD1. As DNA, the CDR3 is TGTGCCAGCGGCCTGGGACAGGGGGTAGGTCAGCCCCAGCATTTT. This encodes CASGLGQGVGQPQHF. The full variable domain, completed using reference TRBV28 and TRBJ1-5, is DVKVTQSSRYLVKRTGEKVFLECVQDMDHENMFWYRQDPGLGLRLIYFSYDVKMKEKGDIPEGYSVSREKKERFSLILESASTNQTSMYLCASGLGQGVGQPQHFGDGTRLSIL.